This T cell receptor beta chain was retrieved from a study of CD8 T cells in ankylosing spondylitis. Study-level points and caveats: In ankylosing spondylitis patients, matched synovial fluid reportedly showed significant enrichment of disease-linked clones.

TCRdb used MiXCR to reprocess the 5' RACE reads, holding one entry per CDR3 protein. This sample yields roughly 150,000 distinct CDR3 sequences, of which around a third are seen a single time; approximately 5.9% belongs to the top ten. The V end was cut by 5 bases, the J end by 7 bases, with 11 bases between. The CDR3 covers 12 residues. The germline CDR1 and CDR2 sequences are SGHVS and FNYEAQ. In this sample, this clonotype turned up many times. Antigen: not known. The clonotype comes from a male donor with ankylosing spondylitis. V usage is TRBV7-6 and J usage is TRBJ1-2; D is uncertain. Specimen: synovial fluid, either unsorted or a sorted T cell fraction (not recorded which). This CDR3 is CASSPGWGGYTF. CDR3 DNA: TGTGCCAGCAGCCCGGGGTGGGGTGGCTACACCTTC. The full variable domain, its missing parts supplied by reference TRBV7-6 and TRBJ1-2, is GAGVSQSPRYKVTKRGQDVALRCDPISGHVSLYWYRQALGQGPEFLTYFNYEAQQDKSGLPNDRFSAERPEGSISTLTIQRTEQRDSAMYRCASSPGWGGYTFGSGTRLTVV.